This passage covers 32 T cell receptor beta chains from one sample sequenced in a study of blood T cell repertoires in COVID-19. Only in-frame clones appear in the TCRdb table, and some are missing; sequencing was by immunoSEQ multiplex PCR. The table has about 410,000 clones, about 89% seen once. What was sequenced was peripheral blood. These TCRs come from a middle-aged woman with COVID-19, enrolled during active disease.

The chain recombines TRBV6-5 with TRBJ1-6; a weak D match, TRBD1 (5 bases). V lost 2 bases and J lost 12, with 11 bases in between. The length of the CDR3 is 13 residues. Per the germline V gene, CDR1 is MNHEY and CDR2 is SVGAGI. CDR3 DNA: TGTGCCAGCAGTTACGGTGGGGGAGGACCCCTCCACTTT. Translating gives CASSYGGGGPLHF.

V and J are TRBV7-2 and TRBJ1-2, with 8 bases fitting TRBD1. With V trimmed by 5 bases and J by 8 bases, 13 bases remained unmatched. Germline CDR1 and CDR2: SGHTA and FQGNSA. The length of the CDR3 is 15 residues. The CDR3 DNA reads as TGTGCCAGCAGCCCGAGGACAGGGCAATCTGAGGGCTACACCTTC. Translating gives CASSPRTGQSEGYTF.

V gene TRBV7-9 combines with J gene TRBJ1-2; no firm D call. The CDR3 is 12 amino acids. Trimming took 5 bases from V and 3 from J, leaving 7 bases between them. Germline CDR1 SEHNR, CDR2 FQNEAQ (reference sequence). In DNA form, the CDR3 reads TGTGCCAGCAGCAGGGTAGACTATGGCTACACCTTC. Amino acids: CASSRVDYGYTF.

The rearrangement uses TRBV5-1 and TRBJ2-2, with a weak D call TRBD2 (6 bases). The CDR3 sequence is 16 residues long. Per the germline V gene, CDR1 is SGHRS and CDR2 is YFSETQ. The V end lost 0 bases, the J end lost 2 bases, and 11 bases lay between the germline ends. The CDR3 coding sequence is TGCGCCAGCAGCTTGGGTGCGGGGCTCAACACCGGGGAGCTGTTTTTT. It codes for CASSLGAGLNTGELFF.

The table lists this clone with a few counts. The chain carries TRBV21-1 and TRBJ1-2; the table gives TRBD1 as D, unverified against the DNA. TRBV21-1 is labeled a pseudogene. The CDR3 spans 13 residues. The DNA for the CDR3 is TGTGCCAGCAGCCCAGACAGGGCATATGGCTACACCTTC. Protein: CASSPDRAYGYTF.

For the CDR3, the DNA is TGTGCCAGCAGCTCGCCCCGACTTACCGATACGCAGTATTTT. It yields the protein CASSSPRLTDTQYF. J is TRBJ2-3 and V is TRBV7-2; unclear D gene. This CDR3 is built from 14 residues. V gave up 4 bases and J gave up 6 bases, with 14 bases separating them. Per the germline V gene, CDR1 is SGHTA and CDR2 is FQGNSA.

V gene TRBV7-9 combines with J gene TRBJ2-1; D remains unclear. Germline V gives CDR1 SEHNR, CDR2 FQNEAQ (reference sequence). Between the trimmed V and J ends, which lost 8 bases and 8 bases, there was a span of 16 bases. The CDR3 contains 13 residues. CDR3 sequence reads: CASPLMTSDEQFF. The CDR3 region has the DNA TGTGCCAGCCCATTAATGACTTCTGATGAGCAGTTCTTC.

The chain combines TRBV11-2 with TRBJ2-1; possibly TRBD2 for D (6 bases). The germline V gene encodes CDR1 SGHAT and CDR2 FQNNGV. CDR3 length equals 16 residues. The V end lost 1 base, the J end lost 8 bases, and 18 bases lay between the germline ends. CDR3 sequence: CASSLGAPSGWDEQFF. The CDR3 nucleotides read TGTGCCAGCAGCTTAGGGGCCCCGAGCGGGTGGGATGAGCAGTTCTTC.

The rearrangement joins TRBV6-5 to TRBJ1-5; 10 positions agree with TRBD1. Trimming at V came to 4 bases and at J to 7 bases, leaving 4 bases not matched to a gene. The CDR3 totals 14 residues. The V gene's germline CDR1 is MNHEY and CDR2 SVGAGI. DNA of the CDR3: TGTGCCAGCAGTTCCTGGACAGGGGGACAGCCCCAGCATTTT. As protein: CASSSWTGGQPQHF.

This clone was counted between two and nine times. CDR3 coding DNA: TGTGCCAGCAGCTTGAACAGCGGGGGGGCCTTGGGTCCTTTCGGGACGCAGTATTTT. Amino acid sequence: CASSLNSGGALGPFGTQYF. This rearrangement joins TRBV5-5 to TRBJ2-3, with 10 positions matching TRBD2. Unmatched junction bases numbered 20, after V lost 1 base and J lost 9 bases. Germline V gene data show CDR1 as SGHKS and CDR2 as YYEKEE (reference sequence). The length of the CDR3 is 19 residues. Full variable domain (remainder filled in from reference TRBV5-5 and TRBJ2-3): DAGVTQSPTHLIKTRGQQVTLRCSPISGHKSVSWYQQVLGQGPQFIFQYYEKEERGRGNFPDRFSARQFPNYSSELNVNALLLGDSALYLCASSLNSGGALGPFGTQYFGPGTRLTVL.

The chain carries TRBV5-4 and TRBJ2-2; 8 bases are shared with TRBD2. The CDR3 is made up of 16 amino acids. Germline CDR1 is SGHNT and CDR2 is YYREEE (reference sequence). After removal of 1 base from V and 6 bases from J, the junction contained 8 bases not matched to a gene. This CDR3 reads CASSLRYWTSPGELFF. The CDR3 bases are TGTGCCAGCAGCTTGCGGTACTGGACTAGCCCCGGGGAGCTGTTTTTT.

Note on this clone: The sample holds other DNA sequences that translate to the same CDR3. This chain joins TRBV18 and TRBJ2-2; D not resolved. CDR1 KGHSH and CDR2 LQKENI come from the germline V gene. The V gene lost 0 bases and the J gene lost 5 bases, with 7 bases spanning the gap. The CDR3 loop spans 14 amino acids. CDR3 amino acids: CASSPPSVTGELFF. CDR3 DNA: TGTGCCAGCTCACCACCTTCAGTTACCGGGGAGCTGTTTTTT.

The chain couples TRBV11-2 to TRBJ2-7, with TRBD1 as a possible D gene (6 bases). The germline V and J ends were trimmed by 8 bases and 2 bases, with 7 bases remaining between them. This CDR3 region has 11 residues. Germline CDR1 and CDR2: SGHAT and FQNNGV. The CDR3 protein is CASGQTYEQYF. Written as DNA, the CDR3 is TGTGCCAGCGGACAGACCTACGAGCAGTACTTC. The full variable domain, its missing parts supplied by reference TRBV11-2 and TRBJ2-7, is EAGVAQSPRYKIIEKRQSVAFWCNPISGHATLYWYQQILGQGPKLLIQFQNNGVVDDSQLPKDRFSAERLKGVDSTLKIQPAKLEDSAVYLCASGQTYEQYFGPGTRLTVT.

The chain links TRBV7-2 to TRBJ2-7; TRBD2 is a possible D gene (6 bases). Germline assignment: CDR1 SGHTA and CDR2 FQGNSA. Trimming shortened V by 3 bases and J by 3 bases, and 12 bases separated the two germline ends. This CDR3 region has 14 residues. The DNA for the CDR3 is TGTGCCAGCAGCTTGGAGGGATCCGTCTACGAGCAGTACTTC. It is translated as CASSLEGSVYEQYF. Full variable domain (rest looked up from reference TRBV7-2 and TRBJ2-7): GAGVSQSPSNKVTEKGKDVELRCDPISGHTALYWYRQSLGQGLEFLIYFQGNSAPDKSGLPSDRFSAERTGGSVSTLTIQRTQQEDSAVYLCASSLEGSVYEQYFGPGTRLTVT.

The chain carries TRBV4-1 and TRBJ2-5; 8 bases line up with TRBD1. CDR1 and CDR2 from the germline V gene are MGHRA and YSYEKL. V trimming: 1 base; J trimming: 3 bases; junction bases outside the gene matches: 4. This CDR3 spans 15 amino acids. The CDR3 is CASSQVSTGEETQYF. Here the CDR3 DNA reads TGCGCCAGCAGCCAAGTTTCGACAGGGGAAGAGACCCAGTACTTC.

This chain links TRBV4-1 with TRBJ1-1; no clear D. The V end was cut by 0 bases, the J end by 6 bases, with 11 bases between. CDR3 length: 14 amino acids. From germline, CDR1 is MGHRA and CDR2 YSYEKL. This chain's CDR3 is CASSQEGGYAEAFF. CDR3 DNA: TGCGCCAGCAGCCAAGAAGGAGGGTACGCTGAAGCTTTCTTT.

This chain uses TRBV10-3 with TRBJ1-5, with 10 bases that match TRBD1. The CDR3 loop spans 15 amino acids. CDR1 and CDR2 from the germline V gene are ENHRY and SYGVKD. Trimming at V came to 10 bases and at J to 7 bases, leaving 13 bases not matched to a gene. The CDR3 nucleotides read TGTGCCACCCATTCCGGGACAGGGGCCAGCCAGCCCCAGCATTTT. Its translation: CATHSGTGASQPQHF.

CDR3 loop: CASSLGRGRGDTEAFF. CDR3 nucleotides: TGTGCCAGCAGCTTGGGCAGGGGGCGCGGGGACACTGAAGCTTTCTTT. This chain joins TRBV5-4 and TRBJ1-1; TRBD1 matches 8 bases. Trimming at V came to 0 bases and at J to 3 bases, leaving 7 bases not matched to a gene. There are 16 residues in the CDR3. Germline V gene lookup returns CDR1 SGHNT and CDR2 YYREEE (reference sequence).

V usage is TRBV3-1 (or the pseudogene TRBV3-2) and J usage is TRBJ2-7, with TRBD2 as a possible D gene (5 bases). The germline gives CDR1 LGHDT, CDR2 YNNKEL (reference sequence). Trimming cost V 4 bases and J 3 bases, with 16 bases left between them. This CDR3 is 15 amino acids long. The DNA for the CDR3 is TGTGCCAGCAGCCCCGGGCCAGCGGATGTCTACGAGCAGTACTTC. This sequence encodes CASSPGPADVYEQYF.

The chain recombines TRBV4-1 with TRBJ1-1, with 9 bases matching TRBD1. Germline lookup yields CDR1 MGHRA and CDR2 YSYEKL. Trimming at V came to 3 bases and at J to 4 bases, leaving 6 bases not matched to a gene. The CDR3 totals 15 residues. Here the CDR3 reads CASSQNRDRVTEAFF. The CDR3 region has the DNA TGCGCCAGCAGCCAGAACCGGGACAGGGTCACTGAAGCTTTCTTT.

With respect to this clone: The conserved closing phenylalanine or tryptophan is absent in this CDR3, likely reflecting a read error. Because the CDR3's place on the DNA is in doubt, the DNA is left out and the CDR3 is given as listed by TCRdb. This chain joins TRBV19 and TRBJ1-4; the D call in the table, TRBD1, was not verified against the DNA. The CDR3 has 12 amino acids, counting both end residues. Germline V gene lookup returns CDR1 LNHDA and CDR2 SQIVND (reference sequence). The CDR3 loop is CASSMTPGPLLL.

This chain links TRBV28 with TRBJ1-2; 8 nucleotides match TRBD1. V dropped 6 bases and J dropped 5; count of bases not matched to a gene: 11. From germline, CDR1 is MDHEN and CDR2 SYDVKM. The CDR3 is 15 amino acids. CDR3 sequence (DNA): TGTGCCAGCAGACGAGCCGCCCGGACAGGGTATGGCTACACCTTC. Its translation is CASRRAARTGYGYTF.

The J gene is TRBJ2-5, the V gene TRBV28, with TRBD2 matching 7 bases. The CDR3 length is 15 residues. Germline trimming cut 5 bases from V and 1 base from J; bases unmatched to any gene: 7. The V gene's germline CDR1 is MDHEN and CDR2 SYDVKM. CDR3 residues: CASSPSGDLQETQYF. The DNA for the CDR3 is TGTGCCAGCAGTCCCAGCGGGGACCTCCAAGAGACCCAGTACTTC.

The chain is built from TRBV19 and TRBJ1-1; D not resolved. The V gene's germline CDR1 is LNHDA and CDR2 SQIVND (reference sequence). The CDR3 has 15 residues. Trimming shortened V by 1 base and J by 3 bases, and 12 bases separated the two germline ends. The CDR3 region has the DNA TGTGCCAGTAGTATAGCCAACACCCGCCACACTGAAGCTTTCTTT. Residues: CASSIANTRHTEAFF.

The rearrangement links TRBV7-2 to TRBJ1-1; D remains unclear. The CDR3 sequence is 14 residues long. Germline CDR1 reads SGHTA; CDR2 reads FQGNSA. Deletions cut 5 bases from V and 6 bases from J, with 16 bases between. This CDR3 is CASSPRAVLAEAFF. As DNA, the CDR3 is TGTGCCAGCAGCCCCAGAGCGGTTTTAGCTGAAGCTTTCTTT.

This chain uses TRBV14 with TRBJ2-2; the D gene is possibly TRBD2 (6 bases). The CDR3 consists of 16 residues. V gave up 4 bases and J gave up 6 bases, with 18 bases separating them. Germline V CDR1 and CDR2: SGHDN, FVKESK. CDR3 sequence (DNA): TGTGCCAGCAGCCGGTTTGTCGGGGGTCCCGCCGGGGAGCTGTTTTTT. Amino acids: CASSRFVGGPAGELFF.

The count of this clone is one. V is TRBV5-8 and J is TRBJ1-2, with TRBD1 identical over 9 bases. This CDR3 spans 17 amino acids. Germline trimming cut 5 bases from V and 4 bases from J; bases unmatched to any gene: 15. Per germline, CDR1 SGHTS and CDR2 YDEGEE. The CDR3 is CASRPPGQGLGLYGYTF. For the CDR3, the DNA is TGTGCCAGCAGACCCCCGGGACAGGGCTTGGGCCTCTATGGCTACACCTTC.

This clone was picked up a small number of times. The chain employs TRBV6-4 and TRBJ2-7; 8 nucleotides agree with TRBD1. This CDR3 region has 14 residues. V lost 2 bases to trimming and J lost 4 bases; unmatched junction nucleotides: 4. Germline V lookup: CDR1 MRHNA, CDR2 SNTAGT. The CDR3, as DNA: TGTGCCAGCAGTGACGACAGGGGCGGGTACGAGCAGTACTTC. Translated: CASSDDRGGYEQYF.

The CDR3 protein is CASSEYRGIGNQPQHF. DNA for the CDR3: TGTGCCAGCAGTGAATACAGGGGAATCGGCAATCAGCCCCAGCATTTT. V is TRBV6-1 and J is TRBJ1-5; 7 bases map to TRBD1. There are 16 residues in the CDR3. Trimming at V came to 2 bases and at J to 2 bases, leaving 6 bases not matched to a gene. The germline CDR1 and CDR2 sequences are MNHNS and SASEGT.

This chain connects TRBV6-5 to TRBJ2-1, with D unclear. This CDR3 is built from 13 residues. Trimming pared 0 bases from V and 8 bases from J, leaving 8 bases between. Germline loops: CDR1 MNHEY, CDR2 SVGAGI. The CDR3 sequence is CASSYSDIYEQFF. In nucleotides, the CDR3 is TGTGCCAGCAGTTACTCTGACATATATGAGCAGTTCTTC.

This clone was recorded once. The V and J genes are TRBV2 and TRBJ2-1; possibly TRBD2 for D (7 bases). Germline V gene lookup returns CDR1 SNHLY and CDR2 FYNNEI. The V and J ends lost 8 bases and 6 bases respectively, with 29 bases between them. The CDR3 has 18 amino acids. CDR3 bases: TGTGCCAGCGGGGGGGCACGGCGGGAGACGGGCGATTCCAATGAGCAGTTCTTC. Its translation is CASGGARRETGDSNEQFF.

The V gene is TRBV12-3 or TRBV12-4, the J gene TRBJ1-5; D unclear. Deletions cut 6 bases from V and 2 bases from J, with 8 bases between. This CDR3 is 13 amino acids long. In DNA, the CDR3 is TGTGCCAGCAGCCGGCGGGGCAATCAGCCCCAGCATTTT. Translated, it gives CASSRRGNQPQHF.